Presented here are 17 T cell receptor beta chains from one specimen sequenced in a study of spatial heterogeneity in lung cancer. TCRdb analysed the 5' RACE reads with MiXCR anew, one entry per CDR3 protein. The sample yields around 30,000 distinct CDR3 sequences, roughly 8% seen once. Specified time point: sample taken at primary tumor resection. Extraction of whole RNA from tumor, nontumor lung or frozen PBMC preceded unsorted sequencing. Material: PBMCs, obtained at surgery. The receptor source for this set is a female donor with early-stage non-small cell lung cancer.

This clonotype was picked up a small number of times. CDR3 bases: TGTGCCAGCAGCTTAGAAGGTGGATGGGGGGAGACCCAGTACTTC. Residues: CASSLEGGWGETQYF. The chain has TRBV7-9 and TRBJ2-5; D tentatively fits TRBD1 or TRBD2 (5 bases each). Per the germline V gene, CDR1 is SEHNR and CDR2 is FQNEAQ (reference sequence). The CDR3 consists of 15 residues. Trimming cost V 1 base and J 5 bases, with 14 bases left between them. The full variable domain, its missing parts supplied by reference TRBV7-9 and TRBJ2-5, is DTGVSQNPRHKITKRGQNVTFRCDPISEHNRLYWYRQTLGQGPEFLTYFQNEAQLEKSRLLSDRFSAERPKGSFSTLEIQRTEQGDSAMYLCASSLEGGWGETQYFGPGTRLLVL.

The genes are TRBV7-9 and TRBJ2-7, with 8 bases fitting TRBD1. V lost 5 bases to trimming and J lost 4 bases; unmatched junction nucleotides: 13. The CDR3 length is 16 residues. Per the germline V gene, CDR1 is SEHNR and CDR2 is FQNEAQ (reference sequence). The CDR3 region is CASSPPKARGPYEQYF. The CDR3 DNA reads TGTGCCAGCAGCCCCCCCAAGGCCAGGGGGCCGTACGAGCAGTACTTC.

Many counts were recorded for this clonotype. In DNA form, the CDR3 reads TGTGCCAGCTCACCACCTCTGGGACCGAACACCGGGGAGCTGTTTTTT. Protein product: CASSPPLGPNTGELFF. V is TRBV18 and J is TRBJ2-2, with D perhaps matching TRBD1 or TRBD2 (5 bases each). This CDR3 is 16 amino acids long. CDR1 KGHSH and CDR2 LQKENI come from the germline V gene. Trimming shortened V by 0 bases and J by 0 bases, and 8 bases separated the two germline ends.

Ten or more counts support this clonotype. The chain links TRBV6-1 to TRBJ1-2; no clear D gene. CDR1 and CDR2 (germline): MNHNS, SASEGT. The CDR3 is made up of 14 amino acids. V was cut by 3 bases and J by 2 bases, with 10 bases left in between. The CDR3 DNA reads TGTGCCAGCAGTGAGTCTACTTCCAACTATGGCTACACCTTC. It is translated as CASSESTSNYGYTF.

This clonotype turned up a few times. The chain recombines TRBV9 with TRBJ2-1; 7 bases map to TRBD2. This CDR3 has 15 amino acids. Germline lookup yields CDR1 SGDLS and CDR2 YYNGEE. V lost 4 bases, J lost 0 bases, and 4 bases stayed unmatched. The CDR3 loop is CASSTRDYSYNEQFF. CDR3 DNA: TGTGCCAGCAGCACCCGGGACTACTCCTACAATGAGCAGTTCTTC.

As regards this clonotype: A much larger clone sits a single nucleotide away, making a read error possible. The chain has TRBV6-5 and TRBJ2-1; 10 nucleotides line up with TRBD2. CDR1 and CDR2 (germline): MNHEY, SVGAGI. The CDR3 consists of 15 residues. Trimming took 5 bases from V and 2 from J; bases not matched to a gene: 3. CDR3 sequence (DNA): TGTGCCAGCAGTACAGCGGGAGGGCCCTACAATGAGCAGTTCTTC. Translation: CASSTAGGPYNEQFF.

This rearrangement joins TRBV6-1 to TRBJ1-6; D might be TRBD1 (6 bases). The CDR3 runs 14 residues. The V gene's germline CDR1 is MNHNS and CDR2 SASEGT. Deletions cut 6 bases from V and 8 bases from J, with 14 bases between. CDR3 amino acids: CASRPGGAYSPLHF. CDR3 in DNA: TGTGCCAGCAGGCCCGGGGGGGCCTATTCACCCCTCCACTTT.

Ten or more counts support this clonotype. The chain has TRBV11-3 and TRBJ2-3; 13 bases line up with TRBD2. Germline values: CDR1 SGHNT, CDR2 YENEEA. CDR3 length: 19 amino acids. The V gene end was trimmed by 5 bases and the J gene end by 6 bases; junction bases not matched to a gene: 17. The CDR3 sequence is CASSPELAGGPRTVDTQYF. CDR3 coding DNA: TGTGCCAGCAGCCCGGAACTAGCGGGAGGGCCGAGGACAGTTGATACGCAGTATTTT.

This clonotype has a count of ten or more. CDR3 nucleotide sequence: TGTGCCAGCAGCCCACAGGGGAATCAGCCCCAGCATTTT. This encodes CASSPQGNQPQHF. The chain recombines TRBV7-2 with TRBJ1-5, with TRBD1 matching 7 bases. The V gene's germline CDR1 is SGHTA and CDR2 FQGNSA. The length of the CDR3 is 13 residues. The trim removed 5 bases at V and 4 bases at J, leaving 2 bases unmatched. Using reference TRBV7-2 and TRBJ1-5 for the parts outside the CDR3, the full variable domain is GAGVSQSPSNKVTEKGKDVELRCDPISGHTALYWYRQSLGQGLEFLIYFQGNSAPDKSGLPSDRFSAERTGGSVSTLTIQRTQQEDSAVYLCASSPQGNQPQHFGDGTRLSIL.

V is TRBV21-1 and J is TRBJ2-5; the D call TRBD1 from the table was never checked on the DNA. TRBV21-1 is a documented pseudogene. This CDR3 comprises 14 residues. The CDR3 DNA follows: TGTGCCAGCAGCAACAGGACAATCCGAGAGACCCAGTACTTC. It is translated as CASSNRTIRETQYF.

This clonotype was seen at least ten times. The rearrangement joins TRBV7-9 to TRBJ1-3, with no clear D. V was clipped by 5 bases and J by 3 bases, with 11 bases between them. This CDR3 is 14 amino acids long. CDR1 is SEHNR and CDR2 is FQNEAQ in the germline V gene (reference sequence). In DNA, the CDR3 is TGTGCCAGCAGCATACTGTTTGGTGGAAACACCATATATTTT. Its protein product is CASSILFGGNTIYF.

The table lists this clonotype with a few counts. The chain joins TRBV6-1 to TRBJ2-3; perhaps TRBD1 as D (6 bases). Between the trimmed V and J ends, which lost 0 bases and 2 bases, there was a span of 21 bases. CDR1 is MNHNS and CDR2 is SASEGT in the germline V gene. The CDR3 consists of 19 residues. The CDR3 sequence: CASSEAASTGWFLTDTQYF. In nucleotides, the CDR3 is TGTGCCAGCAGTGAAGCGGCTTCTACAGGGTGGTTCCTCACAGATACGCAGTATTTT.

This clonotype was counted many times. The chain has TRBV6-2 or TRBV6-3 and TRBJ2-7; 7 nucleotides match TRBD2. CDR1 is MNHEY, CDR2 SVGEGT, per germline. The J segment lost 6 bases and the V segment lost 2 bases, leaving 10 bases of the junction unmatched. This CDR3 is 15 amino acids long. CDR3 DNA: TGTGCCAGCAGTTACGGGGGGGAGGGCAGCCTCGAGCAGTACGTC. It yields the protein CASSYGGEGSLEQYV.

This clonotype was seen at least ten times. The chain employs TRBV18 and TRBJ1-3; no definite D call. The CDR3 runs to 15 residues. Germline CDR1 and CDR2: KGHSH and LQKENI. V was trimmed by 2 bases and J by 0 bases, leaving 8 bases between them. CDR3 sequence reads: CASSPLQISGNTIYF. The CDR3 DNA follows: TGTGCCAGCTCACCATTACAGATCTCTGGAAACACCATATATTTT.

This clonotype was detected ten times or more. V and J are TRBV14 and TRBJ1-1; D remains ambiguous. V lost 4 bases, J lost 5 bases, and 11 bases lay in between. CDR1 SGHDN and CDR2 FVKESK come from the germline V gene. The CDR3 is made up of 13 amino acids. The CDR3 bases are TGTGCCAGCAGCCCGTCCGGCAGAACTGAAGCTTTCTTT. It encodes CASSPSGRTEAFF.

At least ten counts were recorded for this clonotype. The chain is built from TRBV28 and TRBJ2-7; no reliable D call. Germline V lookup: CDR1 MDHEN, CDR2 SYDVKM. The CDR3 is 13 amino acids. V was pared by 6 bases and J by 2 bases, with 11 bases between. Written as DNA, the CDR3 is TGTGCCAGCAGCCGAAGTTCAACCTACGAGCAGTACTTC. Its translation is CASSRSSTYEQYF.

The chain carries TRBV5-1 and TRBJ2-1; D might be TRBD2 (5 bases). Trimming took 0 bases from V and 4 from J, leaving 8 bases between them. Germline assignment: CDR1 SGHRS and CDR2 YFSETQ. The CDR3 totals 14 residues. The CDR3 sequence: CASSLEGLYNEQFF. CDR3 coding DNA: TGCGCCAGCAGCTTGGAAGGACTGTACAATGAGCAGTTCTTC.